This is a list of T cell receptor beta chains from one sample in a study of CD8 T cells in ankylosing spondylitis. TCRdb passed the 5' RACE reads through MiXCR, listing each CDR3 protein once. The sample contains approximately 35,000 distinct CDR3 sequences, under 15% of which appear only once. Sequenced: synovial fluid, either unsorted or a sorted T cell fraction (not recorded which). These receptor sequences come from a male donor with ankylosing spondylitis. The CDR3 runs from the conserved cysteine through the conserved F or W. D genes are given only for firm matches. Expanded clones are given a class, and other clones once, few, many or no size at all.

d_gene: NA
j_gene: TRBJ1-2
abundance: many
v_gene: TRBV20-1
CDR3nt: TGCAGTGCTAGAAAGTCGCCTTCTCATGGCTACACCTTC
CDR3aa: CSARKSPSHGYTF

d_gene: NA
j_gene: TRBJ1-1
abundance: many
v_gene: TRBV14
CDR3nt: TGTGCCAGCAGCCCCTCAAGTGGCACTGAAGCTTTCTTT
CDR3aa: CASSPSSGTEAFF

d_gene: NA
j_gene: TRBJ2-5
abundance: many
v_gene: TRBV12-3/TRBV12-4
CDR3nt: TGTGCCAGCAGTTTGAAGCGGACCCAGTACTTC
CDR3aa: CASSLKRTQYF

d_gene: NA
j_gene: TRBJ2-2
abundance: many
v_gene: TRBV4-2
CDR3nt: TGTGCCAGCAGCCAAGAGAGGGAGATAGGGGAGCTGTTTTTT
CDR3aa: CASSQEREIGELFF

d_gene: NA
j_gene: TRBJ2-3
abundance: many
v_gene: TRBV20-1
CDR3nt: TGCAGTGCTAGTTGTGGAGACGGTCCAGATACGCAGTATTTT
CDR3aa: CSASCGDGPDTQYF

d_gene: NA
j_gene: TRBJ2-1
abundance: few
v_gene: TRBV7-9
CDR3nt: TGTGCCCTTTGGCGTGAGCAGTTCTTC
CDR3aa: CALWREQFF

d_gene: NA
j_gene: TRBJ2-1
abundance: many
v_gene: TRBV27
CDR3nt: TGTGCCAGCAGGACCGCCAGCAATGAGCAGTTCTTC
CDR3aa: CASRTASNEQFF

d_gene: TRBD1
j_gene: TRBJ1-6
abundance: few
v_gene: TRBV6-1
CDR3nt: TGTGCCAGCAGCCCCGGGACAGATAATTCACCCCTCCACTTT
CDR3aa: CASSPGTDNSPLHF

d_gene: NA
j_gene: TRBJ1-5
abundance: NA
v_gene: TRBV4-1
CDR3nt: TGCGCCAGCAGCCAAGTTCAGGGCCATCAGCCCCAGCATTTT
CDR3aa: CASSQVQGHQPQHF

d_gene: TRBD1
j_gene: TRBJ1-4
abundance: few
v_gene: TRBV4-3
CDR3nt: TGCGCCAGCAGCCAGATGAGGGGGACAGAGAATGAAAAACTGTTTTTT
CDR3aa: CASSQMRGTENEKLFF

d_gene: TRBD1
j_gene: TRBJ1-4
abundance: NA
v_gene: TRBV4-3
CDR3nt: TGCGCCAGCAGCCACTTGGACAGGGTGGGTGAAAAACTGTTTTTT
CDR3aa: CASSHLDRVGEKLFF

d_gene: NA
j_gene: TRBJ2-7
abundance: many
v_gene: TRBV20-1
CDR3nt: TGCAGTGCTAGCGTGGAGGAGCCCTACGAGCAGTACTTC
CDR3aa: CSASVEEPYEQYF

d_gene: NA
j_gene: TRBJ2-1
abundance: many
v_gene: TRBV19
CDR3nt: TGTGCCAGTAGTCTTTGGGGTCTCAATGAGCAGTTCTTC
CDR3aa: CASSLWGLNEQFF

d_gene: TRBD1
j_gene: TRBJ2-5
abundance: many
v_gene: TRBV24-1
CDR3nt: TGTGCCACCAGTGCAACAGGGGCTGAGACCCAGTACTTC
CDR3aa: CATSATGAETQYF

d_gene: NA
j_gene: TRBJ1-2
abundance: few
v_gene: TRBV7-9
CDR3nt: TGTGCCAGCACGACCAACCGGGAGGGGCTTCGGGGCTACACCTTC
CDR3aa: CASTTNREGLRGYTF

d_gene: TRBD2
j_gene: TRBJ2-3
abundance: NA
v_gene: TRBV10-1
CDR3nt: TGCGCCAGCAGTGATCTAGCGGGAGGGCCTGGAGATACGCAGTATTTT
CDR3aa: CASSDLAGGPGDTQYF

d_gene: NA
j_gene: TRBJ2-1
abundance: many
v_gene: TRBV12-3/TRBV12-4
CDR3nt: TGTGCCAGCAGTTTGGCGAACAATGAGCAGTTCTTC
CDR3aa: CASSLANNEQFF

d_gene: NA
j_gene: TRBJ1-1
abundance: few
v_gene: TRBV29-1
CDR3nt: TGCAGCGTCGTAACTCATACCGGACCTCCTTCCCCTGAAGCTTTCTTT
CDR3aa: CSVVTHTGPPSPEAFF

d_gene: TRBD2
j_gene: TRBJ2-7
abundance: many
v_gene: TRBV5-6
CDR3nt: TGTGCCAGCAACGAAGGGGATGGGACTACCTACGAGCAGTACTTC
CDR3aa: CASNEGDGTTYEQYF

d_gene: TRBD1
j_gene: TRBJ1-5
abundance: few
v_gene: TRBV6-1
CDR3nt: TGTGCCAGCAGAAGGACAGGGCGCAATCAGCCCCAGCATTTT
CDR3aa: CASRRTGRNQPQHF

d_gene: NA
j_gene: TRBJ1-4
abundance: NA
v_gene: TRBV28
CDR3nt: TGTGCCAGCAGTTTATCCCTCGGCGACACTAATGAAAAACTGTTTTTT
CDR3aa: CASSLSLGDTNEKLFF

d_gene: TRBD1
j_gene: TRBJ2-7
abundance: few
v_gene: TRBV4-3
CDR3nt: TGCGCCAGCAGCCAAGACGCCGGGACAGGTCCCTACGAGCAGTACTTC
CDR3aa: CASSQDAGTGPYEQYF

d_gene: NA
j_gene: TRBJ1-6
abundance: few
v_gene: TRBV25-1
CDR3nt: TGTGCCAGCAGTCAAGGGAAAGGGCACGAGGCGCCCCTCCACTTT
CDR3aa: CASSQGKGHEAPLHF

d_gene: NA
j_gene: TRBJ2-1
abundance: few
v_gene: TRBV24-1
CDR3nt: TGTGCCACCAGTGATTTGTCCACAGGTCGCTACAATGAGCAGTTCTTC
CDR3aa: CATSDLSTGRYNEQFF

d_gene: TRBD1
j_gene: TRBJ2-7
abundance: large
v_gene: TRBV12-3/TRBV12-4
CDR3nt: TGTGCCAGCAGTCCAGCCGGGACAGGGTCCTACGAGCAGTACTTC
CDR3aa: CASSPAGTGSYEQYF

d_gene: NA
j_gene: TRBJ1-5
abundance: NA
v_gene: TRBV20-1
CDR3nt: TGCAGTGCTAGGGGAATGGGGGACGGCAATCAGCCCCAGCATTTT
CDR3aa: CSARGMGDGNQPQHF

d_gene: NA
j_gene: TRBJ2-6
abundance: NA
v_gene: TRBV12-3/TRBV12-4
CDR3nt: TGTGCCAGCAGTTTAGCGGGGGCTGGGGCCAACGTCCTGACTTTC
CDR3aa: CASSLAGAGANVLTF

d_gene: NA
j_gene: TRBJ1-2
abundance: NA
v_gene: TRBV21-1
CDR3nt: NA
CDR3aa: CASSKVGAGTGGYGYTF

d_gene: NA
j_gene: TRBJ1-4
abundance: many
v_gene: TRBV5-1
CDR3nt: TGCGCCAGCAGCCCCGACAGGACTGCCGATGAAAAACTGTTTTTT
CDR3aa: CASSPDRTADEKLFF

d_gene: TRBD1
j_gene: TRBJ2-3
abundance: many
v_gene: TRBV6-4
CDR3nt: TGTGCCAGCAGTGACTCGGGACAGGGGGCAGATACGCAGTATTTT
CDR3aa: CASSDSGQGADTQYF